Listed below are T cell receptor beta chains from one sample, sequenced in a study of blood T cells in healthy people across ages. MiXCR was run by TCRdb on the 5' RACE reads, yielding one entry per CDR3 protein. This sample carries roughly 1.4 million distinct CDR3 sequences, around 59% of them seen once, and the ten largest clones take about 6.3%. Sequenced sample: blood. These receptors all come from a young man in good health. CDR3s include the opening cysteine and the closing phenylalanine or tryptophan. D genes are given only for firm matches. Not all rows give a size; the values are once, few, many and, for expanded clones, a class.

J | V | D | size | DNA | CDR3
TRBJ2-5 | TRBV4-1 | TRBD2 | NA | TGCGCCAGCAGCCAAACATCCCTAGCGGAACAAGAGACCCAGTACTTC | CASSQTSLAEQETQYF
TRBJ2-3 | TRBV15 | NA | NA | TGTGCCACCAGCAGAGACAGACCGGGAAGCACAGATACGCAGTATTTT | CATSRDRPGSTDTQYF
TRBJ2-1 | TRBV5-4 | TRBD2 | once | TGTGCCAGCAGCTTGGGACTAGCGGGAGGCCCCGCAAACCACGAGCAGTTCTTC | CASSLGLAGGPANHEQFF
TRBJ2-6 | TRBV6-1 | NA | NA | TGTGCCAGCAGGGAACAGGGCCACTCTGGGGCCAACGTCCTGACTTTC | CASREQGHSGANVLTF
TRBJ2-5 | TRBV10-3 | TRBD1 | few | TGTGCCATCAGCGACGGGACAGAACAAGAGACCCAGTACTTC | CAISDGTEQETQYF
TRBJ1-1 | TRBV9 | NA | few | TGTGCCAGCAGCCCCACCGGAAGGGGTATCCGGAACACTGAAGCTTTCTTT | CASSPTGRGIRNTEAFF
TRBJ2-7 | TRBV29-1 | NA | NA | TGCAGCGTTGAAGAAGTAGAGCAGTACTTC | CSVEEVEQYF
TRBJ2-3 | TRBV27 | NA | NA | TGTGCCAGCAGTTTAGACAGGTCACTCACAGATACGCAGTATTTT | CASSLDRSLTDTQYF
TRBJ2-1 | TRBV10-3 | NA | NA | TGTGCCATCAGTGAATCTGGACAATTAAACAATGAGCAGTTCTTC | CAISESGQLNNEQFF
TRBJ2-3 | TRBV30 | NA | few | TGTGCCTGGATCCCGGAGGATACGCAGTATTTT | CAWIPEDTQYF
TRBJ1-6 | TRBV3-1 | NA | NA | TGTGCCAGCAGCCAAGTACGGAACTCCTATAATTCACCCCTCCACTTT | CASSQVRNSYNSPLHF
TRBJ2-1 | TRBV5-1 | NA | few | TGCGCCAGCAGCCGCGACACGAATGAGCAGTTCTTC | CASSRDTNEQFF
TRBJ2-1 | TRBV15 | NA | NA | TGTGCCACCAGCAACAGGGAGATCAATGAGCAGTTCTTC | CATSNREINEQFF
TRBJ2-7 | TRBV7-2 | TRBD1 | NA | TGTGCCAGCAGCCCGCACAGGGGATGGTACGAGCAGTACTTC | CASSPHRGWYEQYF
TRBJ2-7 | TRBV5-1 | TRBD2 | NA | TGCGCCAGCAGCGTGGCTAGCGGGAGGTACAATGAGCAGTACTTC | CASSVASGRYNEQYF
TRBJ2-1 | TRBV10-3 | TRBD2 | once | TGTGCCATCAGTGACCCGGGACTAGCGGCCAAAAAAGAGACCCAGTTCTTC | CAISDPGLAAKKETQFF
TRBJ1-2 | TRBV7-9 | NA | NA | TGTGCCAGCAGCTTAGGGCCCCCAGGGCATGGCTACACCTTC | CASSLGPPGHGYTF
TRBJ2-3 | TRBV20-1 | NA | few | TGCAGTGCTAGAGACCTACTAAATGGAGGGGGCATGGATACGCAGTATTTT | CSARDLLNGGGMDTQYF
TRBJ2-1 | TRBV2 | TRBD1 | NA | TGTGCCAGCGAGCGCGACAGGGTAAACAATGAGCAGTTCTTC | CASERDRVNNEQFF
TRBJ2-1 | TRBV29-1 | NA | NA | TGCAGCGTTGCAGGGAGCGAGATCTACAATGAGCAGTTCTTC | CSVAGSEIYNEQFF
TRBJ2-3 | TRBV4-1 | NA | few | TGCGCCAGCAGCCAAGAAGGGGACCCTACGCAGTATTTT | CASSQEGDPTQYF
TRBJ2-5 | TRBV7-2 | TRBD2 | NA | TGTGCCAGCAGCCAGATGGCGGGAGAACCACAAGAGACCCAGTACTTC | CASSQMAGEPQETQYF
TRBJ2-7 | TRBV30 | TRBD2 | NA | TGTGCCTGGAGTGTCGGGACTAGCGGGGACTACGAGCAGTACTTC | CAWSVGTSGDYEQYF
TRBJ2-6 | TRBV5-1 | NA | NA | TGCGCCAGCAGCTTGGGGGACTGGCGGGACTTCGGGGCCAACGTCCTGACTTTC | CASSLGDWRDFGANVLTF
TRBJ1-5 | TRBV4-1 | TRBD1 | NA | TGCGCCAGCAGCCAAGGGACAGGAGGGGGGCAGCCCCAGCATTTT | CASSQGTGGGQPQHF
TRBJ1-6 | TRBV27 | TRBD1 | NA | TGTGCCAGCAGTCACCAGACAGGGCCCGATTCACCCCTCCACTTT | CASSHQTGPDSPLHF
TRBJ2-5 | TRBV7-2 | TRBD2 | NA | TGTGCCAGCAGCTTATTGGGACTAGCGGACCAAGAGACCCAGTACTTC | CASSLLGLADQETQYF
TRBJ2-7 | TRBV10-3 | TRBD2 | NA | TGTGCCATCAGTGGAACTAGCGGGAGGTCAGTCGAGCAGTACTTC | CAISGTSGRSVEQYF
TRBJ2-5 | TRBV6-5 | NA | NA | TGTGCCAGCAGTTACTCTTTAGAAATAGAGACCCAGTACTTC | CASSYSLEIETQYF